These 17 T cell receptor beta chains came from one sample sequenced in a study of cytomegalovirus exposure and HLA in healthy donors. 13 Jbeta primers and 60 Vbeta primers were used for the PCR. The protocol was immunoSEQ multiplex PCR, while the TCRdb copy is restricted to in-frame clones and leaves out a portion. The sample includes 65,000 to 70,000 clones, around 76% of them seen just once. Sequencing was done on a sample of PBMCs. The receptor source for this set is a man aged 45-65 years in good health and CMV-seronegative.

This clone is medium-sized in the sample. The chain is built from TRBV27 and TRBJ1-1; D possibly corresponds to TRBD1 (6 bases). V lost 0 bases and J 6 bases, leaving 11 bases between the germline ends. The CDR3 sequence is 14 residues long. Germline CDR1 reads MNHEY; CDR2 reads SMNVEV (reference sequence). DNA of the CDR3: TGTGCCAGCAGTTTATCTGGGGGCGAGGCTGAAGCTTTCTTT. Translating it yields CASSLSGGEAEAFF.

Of note for this clone: Other DNA sequences in this specimen translate into the identical CDR3. The chain couples TRBV6-5 to TRBJ1-2, with unresolved D. V was cut by 6 bases and J by 4 bases, with 12 bases left in between. This CDR3 has 13 residues. The germline CDR1 and CDR2 sequences are MNHEY and SVGAGI. The CDR3 region has the DNA TGTGCCAGCAGCGAGGACGGGGTCTATGGCTACACCTTC. This encodes CASSEDGVYGYTF.

The chain is built from TRBV9 and TRBJ1-4, with D possibly TRBD1 on 5 matching bases. V was clipped by 4 bases and J by 11 bases, with 18 bases between them. The CDR3 has 14 amino acids. Germline V gene data show CDR1 as SGDLS and CDR2 as YYNGEE. The CDR3, as DNA: TGTGCCAGCAGCCCCAGCCCGGACGGGACTAAACTGTTTTTT. Protein sequence: CASSPSPDGTKLFF. Full variable domain (remainder filled in from reference TRBV9 and TRBJ1-4): DSGVTQTPKHLITATGQRVTLRCSPRSGDLSVYWYQQSLDQGLQFLIQYYNGEERAKGNILERFSAQQFPDLHSELNLSSLELGDSALYFCASSPSPDGTKLFFGSGTQLSVL.

V usage is TRBV7-9 and J usage is TRBJ1-2; D is possibly TRBD1 (5 bases). Trimming took off 5 bases at V and 4 bases at J, with 14 bases between the two ends. The CDR3 runs 14 residues. The germline V gene has CDR1 SEHNR and CDR2 FQNEAQ (reference sequence). CDR3 protein: CASSPPTDGYGYTF. The CDR3, as DNA: TGTGCCAGCAGCCCGCCGACAGACGGCTATGGCTACACCTTC.

A few counts support this clone. This chain uses TRBV7-9 with TRBJ2-3; D might be TRBD1 (6 bases). CDR1 is SEHNR and CDR2 is FQNEAQ in the germline V gene (reference sequence). The CDR3 length is 15 residues. V lost 5 bases, J lost 0 bases, and 12 bases lay in between. Written as DNA, the CDR3 is TGTGCCAGCAGCCGGGACACTCATAGCACAGATACGCAGTATTTT. Amino acid sequence: CASSRDTHSTDTQYF.

The chain uses TRBV18 and TRBJ1-1; D gene unclear. CDR1 is KGHSH, CDR2 LQKENI, per germline. Trimming took off 2 bases at V and 3 bases at J, with 13 bases between the two ends. This CDR3 has 15 amino acids. The CDR3, as DNA: TGTGCCAGCTCACCAAATGAGGGTTTGGACACTGAAGCTTTCTTT. Translation gives CASSPNEGLDTEAFF.

On this clone: This CDR3 fails to terminate in the conserved phenylalanine or tryptophan, so it likely reflects a read error. The CDR3 reads CASRAQGALNTEAFV. Written as DNA, the CDR3 is TGTGCCAGCAGGGCGCAGGGGGCGCTTAACACTGAAGCTTTCGTT. The V gene is TRBV5-4, the J gene TRBJ1-1, with 8 bases that match TRBD1. V lost 5 bases to trimming and J lost 2 bases; unmatched junction nucleotides: 8. The CDR3 runs 15 residues. CDR1 is SGHNT and CDR2 is YYREEE in the germline V gene (reference sequence).

This clone has a handful of counts. The chain carries TRBV6-5 and TRBJ1-2, with 8 bases matching TRBD1. Germline lookup yields CDR1 MNHEY and CDR2 SVGAGI. The CDR3 length is 14 residues. The J segment lost 8 bases and the V segment lost 6 bases, leaving 11 bases of the junction unmatched. The CDR3: CASSRPDRGGGYTF. The DNA of the CDR3 is TGTGCCAGCAGCCGCCCCGACAGGGGAGGCGGCTACACCTTC.

The V gene is TRBV6-1, the J gene TRBJ1-1; D not certain. The CDR3 extends over 13 amino acids. Germline V gene sequence: CDR1 MNHNS, CDR2 SASEGT. The ends were cut back, 3 bases at V and 1 base at J, with 6 bases in the middle. The CDR3 loop is CASSDQWNTEAFF. The CDR3 DNA reads TGTGCCAGCAGTGACCAGTGGAACACTGAAGCTTTCTTT.

J is TRBJ1-4 and V is TRBV28; D call uncertain. Germline loops: CDR1 MDHEN, CDR2 SYDVKM. CDR3 size: 14 residues. V was trimmed by 6 bases and J by 5 bases, leaving 13 bases between them. CDR3 in amino acids: CASSGNVGNEKLFF. Written as DNA, the CDR3 is TGTGCCAGCAGCGGGAACGTAGGGAATGAAAAACTGTTTTTT.

CDR3 residues: CASSFGGEENEQFF. DNA of the CDR3: TGTGCCAGCAGTTTCGGCGGGGAGGAGAATGAGCAGTTCTTC. The genes are TRBV28 and TRBJ2-1, with D perhaps TRBD2 (6 bases). The germline CDR1 and CDR2 sequences are MDHEN and SYDVKM. CDR3 length: 14 amino acids. V lost 3 bases, J lost 7 bases, and 13 bases lay in between.

The chain has TRBV7-9 and TRBJ2-1; D possibly corresponds to TRBD1 (6 bases). V lost 4 bases to trimming and J lost 7 bases, with 8 bases between them. The CDR3 sequence is 12 residues long. The V gene's germline CDR1 is SEHNR and CDR2 FQNEAQ (reference sequence). CDR3 bases: TGTGCCAGCAGCTCGCAGGGGAATGAGCAGTTCTTC. It encodes CASSSQGNEQFF.

CDR3 coding DNA: TGTGCCAGCAGCTTAGGTAGGAACACTGAAGCTTTCTTT. This codes for CASSLGRNTEAFF. The V gene is TRBV7-2, the J gene TRBJ1-1; D ambiguous. The CDR3 spans 13 residues. Per the germline V gene, CDR1 is SGHTA and CDR2 is FQGNSA. Trimming cost V 1 base and J 1 base, with 4 bases left between them.

As for this clone: Relative to the germline gene, one junction end is altered; a read error may explain this. This chain connects TRBV25-1 to TRBJ2-1, with D tentatively TRBD2 (5 bases). The germline V gene has CDR1 MGHDK and CDR2 SYGVNS. The CDR3 loop spans 14 amino acids. Here the CDR3 reads CVSSEYTGTHEQFF. DNA of the CDR3: TGTGTCAGCAGTGAATATACGGGAACCCATGAGCAGTTCTTC.

V and J are TRBV30 and TRBJ1-1; weak D call: TRBD1 (5 bases). From germline, CDR1 is GTSNPN and CDR2 SVGIG (reference sequence). This CDR3 region has 19 residues. V shed 0 bases and J shed 8 bases, with 31 bases lying between them. CDR3 in amino acids: CAWSVLGRATYLNTAEAFF. The CDR3 DNA is TGTGCCTGGAGTGTCCTGGGCAGGGCCACATACCTTAACACTGCCGAAGCTTTCTTT. Together with reference TRBV30 and TRBJ1-1, the CDR3 gives the full variable domain: SQTIHQWPATLVQPVGSPLSLECTVEGTSNPNLYWYRQAAGRGLQLLFYSVGIGQISSEVPQNLSASRPQDRQFILSSKKLLLSDSGFYLCAWSVLGRATYLNTAEAFFGQGTRLTVV.

The gene calls are TRBV6-1 and TRBJ1-5, with TRBD1 as a possible D gene (5 bases). The CDR3 is 13 amino acids. Germline CDR1 and CDR2: MNHNS and SASEGT. V lost 8 bases, J lost 4 bases, and 12 bases lay in between. The CDR3 nucleotides read TGTGCCAGCCTCAGGGAGGAGAATCAGCCCCAGCATTTT. Translating it yields CASLREENQPQHF.

This clone was picked up one time. The chain joins TRBV30 to TRBJ1-1; D perhaps matches TRBD1 (5 bases). The V end was cut by 4 bases, the J end by 2 bases, with 14 bases between. CDR1 and CDR2 (germline): GTSNPN, SVGIG (reference sequence). The CDR3 is 14 amino acids. This chain's CDR3 is CAWMNTGGNTEAFF. CDR3 coding DNA: TGTGCCTGGATGAATACCGGGGGAAACACTGAAGCTTTCTTT.